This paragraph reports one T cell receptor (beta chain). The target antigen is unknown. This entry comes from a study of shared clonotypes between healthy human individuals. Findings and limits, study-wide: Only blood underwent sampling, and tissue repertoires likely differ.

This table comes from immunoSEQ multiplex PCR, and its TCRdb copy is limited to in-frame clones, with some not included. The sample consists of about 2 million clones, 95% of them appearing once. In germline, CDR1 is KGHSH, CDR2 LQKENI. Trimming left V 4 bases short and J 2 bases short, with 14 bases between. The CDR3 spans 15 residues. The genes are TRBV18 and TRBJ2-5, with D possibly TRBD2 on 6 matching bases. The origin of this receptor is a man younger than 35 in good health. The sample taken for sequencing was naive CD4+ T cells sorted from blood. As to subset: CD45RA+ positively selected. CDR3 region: CASSLGAGRQETQYF. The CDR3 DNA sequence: TGTGCCAGCTCACTAGGAGCGGGTAGACAAGAGACCCAGTACTTC.